Shown below are 17 T cell receptor beta chains from a single sample sequenced in a study of CD8 T cell repertoires and HIV-1 epitope variants. Antigens of these TCRs are unknown. Clones were read by immunoSEQ multiplex PCR, and TCRdb kept only the in-frame ones, dropping some. Of 4,200 or so clones listed, approximately 70% were seen once; the top ten hold roughly 48%. Input material: cultured CD8+ T cells derived from PBMCs. These TCRs come from a male donor with HIV.

This clone has a single count. The chain recombines TRBV7-9 with TRBJ2-3; TRBD2 agrees at 9 bases. V gave up 5 bases and J gave up 0 bases; unmatched junction bases: 9. The germline CDR1 and CDR2 sequences are SEHNR and FQNEAQ (reference sequence). The CDR3 extends over 17 amino acids. CDR3 in DNA: TGTGCCAGCAGCCTAGGTGGGACTAGCCCTAGCACAGATACGCAGTATTTT. Protein sequence: CASSLGGTSPSTDTQYF.

The chain uses TRBV7-5 and TRBJ2-5; the D call TRBD1 from the table was never checked on the DNA. TRBV7-5 is annotated as a pseudogene. The CDR3 has 14 amino acids. The CDR3 DNA follows: TGTGCCAGCAGCTTGGGACAGTACCTTCGTGAGCAGTACTTC. Protein sequence: CASSLGQYLREQYF.

The chain joins TRBV5-6 to TRBJ2-3, with 15 bases fitting TRBD2. CDR1 and CDR2 (germline): SGHDT, YYEEEE. CDR3 length: 17 residues. The V segment lost 3 bases and the J segment 4 bases; nucleotides outside the gene matches: 6. The CDR3, as DNA: TGTGCCAGCAGCTCGGAAGGACTAGCGGGAGGGCCAGATACGCAGTATTTT. Protein sequence: CASSSEGLAGGPDTQYF.

The rearrangement uses TRBV25-1 and TRBJ2-6, with D maybe TRBD1 (5 bases). CDR1 and CDR2 (germline): MGHDK, SYGVNS. The CDR3 length is 17 residues. V lost 4 bases and J lost 5, with 18 bases in between. The CDR3 coding sequence is TGTGCCAGCAGTGGGCAAACTGGACAAAGTCGGGCCAACGTCCTGACTTTC. Its translation is CASSGQTGQSRANVLTF.

The chain employs TRBV21-1 and TRBJ1-6. TRBV21-1 is assigned pseudogene status. There are 15 residues in the CDR3. The CDR3 bases are TGTGCCAGCAGCAAAGGAGGGCCCTATAATTCACCCCTCCACTTT. The encoded protein is CASSKGGPYNSPLHF.

The chain joins TRBV7-9 to TRBJ1-2, with 11 bases aligning to TRBD1. V lost 5 bases to trimming and J lost 6 bases; unmatched junction nucleotides: 11. CDR3 size: 16 residues. Per the germline V gene, CDR1 is SEHNR and CDR2 is FQNEAQ (reference sequence). DNA of the CDR3: TGTGCCAGCAGCCCCCTAATGGGACAGGGGGAGCATGGCTACACCTTC. This encodes CASSPLMGQGEHGYTF.

The chain has TRBV27 and TRBJ1-5, with 7 bases aligning to TRBD1. The CDR3 is 14 residues long. The V and J ends lost 3 bases and 2 bases, in that order; junction bases with no gene match: 1. The germline CDR1 and CDR2 sequences are MNHEY and SMNVEV (reference sequence). CDR3 nucleotide sequence: TGTGCCAGCAGTTTCGGGACAGGCAATCAGCCCCAGCATTTT. Translating it yields CASSFGTGNQPQHF.

This clone was detected only a few times. V gene TRBV4-3 combines with J gene TRBJ2-7; D remains ambiguous. The CDR3 contains 13 residues. The germline V gene encodes CDR1 LGHNA and CDR2 YSLEER. Trimming cost V 4 bases and J 3 bases, with 10 bases left between them. CDR3 in DNA: TGCGCCAGCAGCCGTATACTCGACTACGAGCAGTACTTC. It encodes CASSRILDYEQYF.

CDR3 residues: CASSRGGLADEQYF. DNA of the CDR3: TGCGCCAGCAGCCGAGGGGGGCTAGCTGACGAGCAGTACTTC. The rearrangement uses TRBV4-1 and TRBJ2-7, with D perhaps matching TRBD1 or TRBD2 (6 bases each). The CDR3 has 14 amino acids. Deletions cut 4 bases from V and 5 bases from J, with 15 bases between. Germline V gene lookup returns CDR1 MGHRA and CDR2 YSYEKL.

This chain links TRBV19 with TRBJ1-1; no definite D call. The germline V gene has CDR1 LNHDA and CDR2 SQIVND (reference sequence). Trimming cost V 3 bases and J 0 bases, with 11 bases left between them. The CDR3 totals 15 residues. Here the CDR3 reads CASSILPGLNTEAFF. The CDR3 bases are TGTGCCAGTAGTATCCTCCCGGGCCTGAACACTGAAGCTTTCTTT. The full variable domain, rest sourced from reference TRBV19 and TRBJ1-1, is DGGITQSPKYLFRKEGQNVTLSCEQNLNHDAMYWYRQDPGQGLRLIYYSQIVNDFQKGDIAEGYSVSREKKESFPLTVTSAQKNPTAFYLCASSILPGLNTEAFFGQGTRLTVV.

The chain combines TRBV10-3 with TRBJ1-2, with D possibly matching TRBD1 (5 bases). The length of the CDR3 is 15 residues. Per the germline V gene, CDR1 is ENHRY and CDR2 is SYGVKD. V lost 4 bases to trimming and J lost 4 bases, with 16 bases between them. The CDR3 spells CAISGGLDGGYGYTF. The DNA for the CDR3 is TGTGCCATCAGTGGGGGCCTGGATGGAGGCTATGGCTACACCTTC.

Only a few counts were recorded for this clone. The chain carries TRBV19 and TRBJ1-1; no clear D. V lost 6 bases to trimming and J lost 7 bases, with 15 bases between them. CDR3 length: 13 amino acids. Germline-derived CDR1 and CDR2 are LNHDA and SQIVND (reference sequence). The CDR3 DNA reads as TGTGCCAGTAGCCGCCCCCCTTTCGGTGAAGCTTTCTTT. This encodes CASSRPPFGEAFF.

The chain employs TRBV9 and TRBJ1-1; tentatively, D is TRBD1 (6 bases). Germline CDR1 SGDLS, CDR2 YYNGEE. The germline V and J ends were trimmed by 3 bases and 2 bases, with 11 bases remaining between them. This CDR3 is 14 amino acids long. CDR3 protein: CASSAGTTNTEAFF. The CDR3, as DNA: TGTGCCAGCAGCGCCGGGACAACTAACACTGAAGCTTTCTTT.

This clone is termed large (0.1 to 1%). The genes are TRBV4-1 and TRBJ2-2; D not resolved. V dropped 0 bases and J dropped 1 base, with 3 bases sitting between them. Per germline, CDR1 MGHRA and CDR2 YSYEKL. The CDR3 extends over 14 amino acids. The CDR3 reads CASSQDGNTGELFF. In DNA, the CDR3 is TGCGCCAGCAGCCAAGATGGGAACACCGGGGAGCTGTTTTTT.

The genes are TRBV13 and TRBJ2-7; no firm D call. Germline lookup yields CDR1 PRHDT and CDR2 FYEKMQ (reference sequence). This CDR3 comprises 14 residues. Trimming took 6 bases from V and 2 from J, leaving 14 bases between them. For the CDR3, the DNA is TGTGCCAGCAGTTCAGATGTCTCGGCCTACGAGCAGTACTTC. Amino acid sequence: CASSSDVSAYEQYF.

This sequence joins TRBV10-2 and TRBJ2-5; D unclear. The J call may be faulty, since TRBJ2-7 better matches the DNA end. CDR1 and CDR2 (germline): WSHSY, SAAADI. This CDR3 region has 14 residues. CDR3 amino acids: CASAPGSLWDEQYF. The DNA for the CDR3 is TGCGCCAGCGCCCCAGGCAGCCTTTGGGACGAGCAGTACTTC.

Concerning this clone itself: Compared with germline, one end of the junction differs, possibly owing to a read error. V usage is TRBV4-3 and J usage is TRBJ2-5; perhaps TRBD1 as D (5 bases). This CDR3 region has 14 residues. Looked up from germline, CDR1 is LGHNA and CDR2 is YSLEER. CDR3 sequence: CASSQVITAGKWNF. CDR3 sequence (DNA): TGCGCCAGCAGCCAAGTGATTACCGCAGGGAAATGGAACTTC.